This T cell receptor beta chain was captured by sequencing in a study of blood T cells in healthy people across ages. This CDR3 has 14 residues. V lost 0 bases and J 4 bases, leaving 12 bases between the germline ends. CDR1 is DFQATT, CDR2 SNEGSKA, per germline (reference sequence). A second PCR of 7 to 11 cycles used a sample-barcoded 5' primer and a J-beta primer mix. Via MiXCR, TCRdb re-called the 5' RACE reads, giving one row per CDR3 protein. This sample yields approximately 1,700,000 distinct CDR3 sequences, of which approximately 40% are seen a single time; roughly 23% belongs to the top ten. This clonotype showed up just a few times.

The rearrangement joins TRBV20-1 to TRBJ1-2; D call uncertain. The clonotype comes from a human donor in good health. Sequenced sample: blood. The CDR3 DNA sequence: TGCAGTGCTAGAGATGCGGCGGAGGGCTATGGCTACACCTTC. As protein: CSARDAAEGYGYTF.